This T cell receptor beta chain stems from a study of Graves' ophthalmopathy and Graves' hyperthyroidism. For the study at large: Ophthalmopathy not arising within 18 months of follow-up defined hyperthyroidism as stable.

Scientists amplified the TCR beta CDR3 regions from RNA transcripts. A first-round RT-PCR used HTBI primers, followed by a second-round multiplex PCR. Using its own MiXCR run on the multiplex PCR reads, TCRdb lists one record per CDR3 protein. The table has over a million distinct CDR3 sequences, around a third seen once. Study-level results: Blood also held most thyroid clonotypes expanded above 0.001 frequency.

Other autoimmune disease, uncontrolled infection, pregnancy and lactation led to exclusion. To note about this clonotype: Its antigen is not known.

This CDR3 region has 15 residues. V lost 6 bases and J 0 bases, leaving 18 bases between the germline ends. Germline CDR1 reads DFQATT; CDR2 reads SNEGSKA (reference sequence). Sequencing input: peripheral blood or thyroid tissue (not recorded which). The clonotype was recovered from an adult man with Graves' hyperthyroidism. V usage is TRBV20-1 and J usage is TRBJ2-7; possibly TRBD1 for D (6 bases). The CDR3: CSASGPGHSSYEQYF. The CDR3 DNA sequence: TGCAGTGCCAGCGGTCCGGGACACAGCTCCTACGAGCAGTACTTC.